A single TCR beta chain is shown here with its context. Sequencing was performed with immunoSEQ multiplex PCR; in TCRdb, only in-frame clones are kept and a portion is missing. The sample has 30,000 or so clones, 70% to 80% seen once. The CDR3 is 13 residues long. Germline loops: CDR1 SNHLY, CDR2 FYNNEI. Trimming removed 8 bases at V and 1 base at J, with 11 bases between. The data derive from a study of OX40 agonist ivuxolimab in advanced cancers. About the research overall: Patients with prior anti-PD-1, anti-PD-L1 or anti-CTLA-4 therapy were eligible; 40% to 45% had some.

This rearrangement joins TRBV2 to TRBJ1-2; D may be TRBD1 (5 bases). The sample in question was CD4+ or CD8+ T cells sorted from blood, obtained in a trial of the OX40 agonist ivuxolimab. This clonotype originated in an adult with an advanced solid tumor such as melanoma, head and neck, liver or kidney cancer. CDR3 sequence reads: CASQGGNNYGYTF. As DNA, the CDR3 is TGTGCCAGCCAGGGCGGGAATAACTATGGCTACACCTTC.